This TCR beta chain was recorded in a study of immune characterization of retroperitoneal liposarcoma. TCRdb independently ran MiXCR on the PCR reads; one entry per CDR3 protein. The sample includes 9,500 to 11,000 distinct CDR3 sequences, 28% of them seen just once. The V and J ends lost 10 bases and 2 bases, in that order; junction bases with no gene match: 5. This CDR3 region has 15 residues. Per the germline V gene, CDR1 is MDHEN and CDR2 is SYDVKM. This clonotype was counted only a few times. This TCR was recovered from a male donor with retroperitoneal liposarcoma. V is TRBV28 and J is TRBJ2-6; TRBD1 matches at 10 bases. Sequencing was performed on tumor tissue. The CDR3 DNA follows: TGTGCCACCCGACAGGGGGCCACTGGGGCCAACGTCCTGACTTTC. Its translation: CATRQGATGANVLTF.